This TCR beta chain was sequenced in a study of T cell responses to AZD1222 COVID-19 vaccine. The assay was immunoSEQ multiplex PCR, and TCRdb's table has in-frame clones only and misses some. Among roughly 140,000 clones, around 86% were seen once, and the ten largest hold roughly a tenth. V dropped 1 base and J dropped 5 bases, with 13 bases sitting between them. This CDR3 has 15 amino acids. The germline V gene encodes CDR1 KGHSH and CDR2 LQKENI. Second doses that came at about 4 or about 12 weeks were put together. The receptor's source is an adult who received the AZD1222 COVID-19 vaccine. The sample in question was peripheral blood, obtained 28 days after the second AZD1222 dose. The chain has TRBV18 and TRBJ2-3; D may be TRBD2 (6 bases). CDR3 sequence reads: CASSPLSGGEDTQYF. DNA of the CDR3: TGTGCCAGCTCACCACTTTCCGGGGGAGAAGATACGCAGTATTTT.